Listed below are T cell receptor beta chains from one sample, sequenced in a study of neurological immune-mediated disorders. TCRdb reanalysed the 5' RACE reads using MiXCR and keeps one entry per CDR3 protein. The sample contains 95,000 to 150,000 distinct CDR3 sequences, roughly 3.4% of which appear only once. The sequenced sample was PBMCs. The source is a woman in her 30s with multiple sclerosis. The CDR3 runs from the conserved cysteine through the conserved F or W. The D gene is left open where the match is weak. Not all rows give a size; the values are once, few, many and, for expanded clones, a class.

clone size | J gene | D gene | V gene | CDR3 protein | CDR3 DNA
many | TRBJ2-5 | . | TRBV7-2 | CASSLPQLETQYF | TGTGCCAGCAGCTTGCCACAGTTAGAGACCCAGTACTTC
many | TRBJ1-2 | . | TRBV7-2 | CASSPGPPGGYGYTF | TGTGCCAGCAGCCCAGGCCCCCCAGGCGGCTATGGCTACACCTTC
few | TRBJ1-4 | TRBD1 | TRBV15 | CATSRDPQGATTNEKLFF | TGTGCCACCAGCAGAGATCCACAGGGGGCGACAACTAATGAAAAACTGTTTTTT
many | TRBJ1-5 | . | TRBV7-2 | CASSPRAGNQPQHF | TGTGCCAGCAGCCCCAGGGCCGGCAATCAGCCCCAGCATTTT
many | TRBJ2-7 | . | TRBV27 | CASSSKAPYEQYF | TGTGCCAGCAGTTCTAAGGCTCCCTACGAGCAGTACTTC
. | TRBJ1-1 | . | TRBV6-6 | CASRGEANTEAFF | TGTGCCAGCAGGGGGGAGGCGAACACTGAAGCTTTCTTT
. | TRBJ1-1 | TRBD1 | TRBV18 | CASSQNRGGTEAFF | TGTGCCAGCTCACAGAACAGGGGAGGCACTGAAGCTTTCTTT
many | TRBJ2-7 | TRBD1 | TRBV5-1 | CASSLGDRGHEQYF | TGCGCCAGCAGCTTGGGGGACAGGGGCCACGAGCAGTACTTC
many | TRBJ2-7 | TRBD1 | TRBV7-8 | CASSSSRDRDYEQYF | TGTGCCAGCAGCTCTAGCCGGGACAGGGACTACGAGCAGTACTTC
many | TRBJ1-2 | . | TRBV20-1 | CSARDAPVTYGYTF | TGCAGTGCTAGAGACGCGCCCGTAACTTATGGCTACACCTTC
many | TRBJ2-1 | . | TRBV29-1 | CSAPFGEQFF | TGCAGCGCCCCATTTGGTGAGCAGTTCTTC
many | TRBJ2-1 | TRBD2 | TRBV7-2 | CASSLISGSDNEQFF | TGTGCCAGCAGCTTAATCAGCGGGAGTGACAATGAGCAGTTCTTC
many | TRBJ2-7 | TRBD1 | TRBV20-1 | CSAGDRGNEQYF | TGCAGTGCAGGGGACAGGGGCAACGAGCAGTACTTC
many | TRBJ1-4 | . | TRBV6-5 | CASGNSGLGEKLFF | TGTGCCAGCGGCAACTCAGGTCTTGGGGAAAAACTGTTTTTT
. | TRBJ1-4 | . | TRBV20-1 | CSAPQEKLFF | TGCAGTGCCCCTCAGGAAAAACTGTTTTTT
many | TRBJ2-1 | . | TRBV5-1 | CASSLIDEQFF | TGCGCCAGCAGCTTAATAGATGAGCAGTTCTTC
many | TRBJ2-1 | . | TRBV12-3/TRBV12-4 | CASSLGDLLAIEQFF | TGTGCCAGCAGTTTGGGGGACCTCCTGGCTATTGAGCAGTTCTTC
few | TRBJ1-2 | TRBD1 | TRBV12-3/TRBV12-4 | CASSDPGTANDGYTF | TGTGCCAGCAGCGACCCTGGGACAGCTAATGATGGCTACACCTTC
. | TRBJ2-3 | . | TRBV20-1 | CSARVPGMRADTQYF | TGCAGTGCTAGAGTACCAGGGATGAGAGCAGATACGCAGTATTTT
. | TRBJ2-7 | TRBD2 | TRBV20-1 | CSASRLGLAGGPLTYEQYF | TGCAGTGCTAGCAGATTGGGACTAGCGGGGGGCCCCCTGACCTACGAGCAGTACTTC
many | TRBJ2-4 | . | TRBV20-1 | CSASRGQNIQYF | TGCAGTGCTAGTCGGGGCCAAAACATTCAGTACTTC
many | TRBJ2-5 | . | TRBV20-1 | CSASQGETQYF | TGCAGTGCTAGCCAGGGAGAGACCCAGTACTTC
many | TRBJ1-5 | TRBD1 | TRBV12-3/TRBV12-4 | CASSLEGARDQPQHF | TGTGCCAGCAGTTTGGAGGGGGCGAGGGATCAGCCCCAGCATTTT
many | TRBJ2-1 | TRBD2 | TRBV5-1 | CASSLGGTSGVDEQFF | TGCGCCAGCAGCTTGGGGGGAACTAGCGGCGTCGATGAGCAGTTCTTC
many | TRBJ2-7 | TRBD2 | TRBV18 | CASSPPKGESAGDPYEQYF | TGTGCCAGCTCACCACCGAAGGGCGAATCAGCGGGGGACCCCTACGAGCAGTACTTC
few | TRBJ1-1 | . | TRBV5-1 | CASSSRGDNTEAFF | TGCGCCAGCAGCTCCAGAGGGGATAACACTGAAGCTTTCTTT
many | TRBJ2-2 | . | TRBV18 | CASSPVATGELFF | TGTGCCAGCTCACCGGTAGCGACCGGGGAGCTGTTTTTT
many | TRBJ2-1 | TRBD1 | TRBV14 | CASSRTGDNVYNEQFF | TGTGCCAGCAGCAGGACAGGGGATAATGTGTACAATGAGCAGTTCTTC
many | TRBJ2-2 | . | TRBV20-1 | CSARDPQGSPGELFF | TGCAGTGCTAGAGATCCCCAGGGTTCACCCGGGGAGCTGTTTTTT
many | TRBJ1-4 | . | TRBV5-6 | CASSPGLSTNEKLFF | TGTGCCAGCAGCCCAGGCCTTTCAACTAATGAAAAACTGTTTTTT
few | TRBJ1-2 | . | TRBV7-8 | CASSSGLKSLYGYTF | TGTGCCAGCAGCTCCGGACTGAAATCTCTCTATGGCTACACCTTC
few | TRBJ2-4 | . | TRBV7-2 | CASASGGFKNIQYF | TGTGCCAGCGCAAGTGGGGGGTTCAAAAACATTCAGTACTTC
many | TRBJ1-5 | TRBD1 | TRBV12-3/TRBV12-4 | CASSLEMGTDNQPQHF | TGTGCCAGCAGTTTAGAGATGGGGACAGACAATCAGCCCCAGCATTTT
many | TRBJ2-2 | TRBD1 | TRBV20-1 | CSAITYQGASNTGELFF | TGCAGTGCTATCACCTATCAGGGGGCGTCGAACACCGGGGAGCTGTTTTTT
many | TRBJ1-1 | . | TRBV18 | CASRSGGVGDTEAFF | TGTGCCAGCCGATCTGGGGGCGTAGGGGACACTGAAGCTTTCTTT
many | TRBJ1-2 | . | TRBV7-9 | CASSLMGGRENYGYTF | TGTGCCAGCAGCTTAATGGGCGGCAGGGAGAACTATGGCTACACCTTC
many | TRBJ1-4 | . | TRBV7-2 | CASSLALGGPYEKLFF | TGTGCCAGCAGCTTAGCGCTCGGAGGCCCGTACGAAAAACTGTTTTTT
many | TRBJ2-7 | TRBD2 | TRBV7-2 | CASSPAGGSYEQYF | TGTGCCAGCAGCCCAGCGGGAGGCTCCTACGAGCAGTACTTC
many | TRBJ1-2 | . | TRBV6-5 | CASSESGVYGYTF | TGTGCCAGCAGTGAGTCGGGGGTCTATGGCTACACCTTC
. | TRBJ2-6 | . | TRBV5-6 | CASSFGSGANVLTF | TGTGCCAGCAGCTTCGGGTCTGGGGCCAACGTCCTGACTTTC
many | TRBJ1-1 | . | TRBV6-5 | CASSFTPGRQTMNTEAFF | TGTGCCAGCAGCTTTACTCCCGGTCGACAGACCATGAACACTGAAGCTTTCTTT
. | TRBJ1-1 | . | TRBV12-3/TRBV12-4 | CASTLTPNAAFF | TGTGCCAGCACCCTGACCCCCAACGCAGCTTTCTTT
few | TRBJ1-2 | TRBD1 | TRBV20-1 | CSAREQGAGGYTF | TGCAGTGCTAGAGAACAGGGGGCAGGAGGCTACACCTTC
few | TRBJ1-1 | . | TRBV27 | CASSLMGSAEAFF | TGTGCCAGCAGTTTAATGGGGAGTGCTGAAGCTTTCTTT
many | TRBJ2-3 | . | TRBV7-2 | CASSLAQGDRTTDTQYF | TGTGCCAGCAGCTTAGCGCAAGGAGACAGGACCACAGATACGCAGTATTTT
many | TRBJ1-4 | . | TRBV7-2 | CASSLGPVGGEKLFF | TGTGCCAGCAGCTTAGGGCCTGTGGGGGGTGAAAAACTGTTTTTT